Listed below are T cell receptor beta chains from one sample, sequenced in a study of human T cells and chemical hapten exposure. TCRdb re-analysed the RACE reads in MiXCR, keeping a single row per CDR3 protein. The table lists about 85,000 distinct CDR3 sequences, 9.5% to 13% of them singletons. Sequencing was performed on whole blood, taken in connection with sensitization to the hapten diphenylcyclopropenone (DPC). Receptor source: a man between 18 and 35 years old with alopecia areata. Some clones in this sample may be carry-over from other donors' samples. The conserved cysteine and the conserved F or W are not part of the CDR3 here.

J gene: TRBJ2-5; V gene: TRBV27; CDR3 protein: ASSTDSSGFGEETQY
J gene: TRBJ2-5; V gene: TRBV5-4; CDR3 protein: ASSPGQLQETQY
J gene: TRBJ1-1; V gene: TRBV6-2/TRBV6-3; CDR3 protein: ASRGDRGYTEAF
J gene: TRBJ2-3; V gene: TRBV5-1; CDR3 protein: ASTLTSPDTQY
J gene: TRBJ2-3; V gene: TRBV5-1; CDR3 protein: ASTPSTSGGDTQY
J gene: TRBJ1-1; V gene: TRBV20-1; CDR3 protein: SAMGGTLWNTEAF
J gene: TRBJ2-3; V gene: TRBV11-2; CDR3 protein: ASSLMAGTQY
J gene: TRBJ1-1; V gene: TRBV18; CDR3 protein: ASSLARGVPEAF
J gene: TRBJ2-2; V gene: TRBV6-1; CDR3 protein: ASSEDRGGTGELF
J gene: TRBJ2-2; V gene: TRBV4-3; CDR3 protein: ASSQDHDSYTGELF
J gene: TRBJ2-5; V gene: TRBV7-2; CDR3 protein: ASSIEGPKTQY
J gene: TRBJ2-7; V gene: TRBV28; CDR3 protein: ATRRRGRTYEQY
J gene: TRBJ1-1; V gene: TRBV7-2; CDR3 protein: ASSRGQEEEAF
J gene: TRBJ2-3; V gene: TRBV20-1; CDR3 protein: SALRGGDTQY
J gene: TRBJ2-3; V gene: TRBV7-3; CDR3 protein: ASSSGTGKGTQY
J gene: TRBJ2-3; V gene: TRBV6-1; CDR3 protein: ASSEGGTGPDTQY
J gene: TRBJ1-4; V gene: TRBV7-2; CDR3 protein: ASSRGTGGEKLF
J gene: TRBJ1-5; V gene: TRBV27; CDR3 protein: ASSLSWQNNQPQH
J gene: TRBJ2-3; V gene: TRBV27; CDR3 protein: ASRLIPELAGAYTQY